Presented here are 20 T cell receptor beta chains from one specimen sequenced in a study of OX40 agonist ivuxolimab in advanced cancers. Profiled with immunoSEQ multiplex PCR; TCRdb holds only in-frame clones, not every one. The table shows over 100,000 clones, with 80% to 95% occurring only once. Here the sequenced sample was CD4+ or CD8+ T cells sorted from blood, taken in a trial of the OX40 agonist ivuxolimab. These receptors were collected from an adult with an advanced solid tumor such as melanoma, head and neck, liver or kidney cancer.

This chain's CDR3 is CASSLSRTLNEKLFF. CDR3 bases: TGTGCCAGCAGCTTAAGCCGCACTCTAAATGAAAAACTGTTTTTT. The J gene is TRBJ1-4, the V gene TRBV7-2; D is unclear. The V end lost 2 bases, the J end lost 5 bases, and 12 bases lay between the germline ends. CDR1 SGHTA and CDR2 FQGNSA come from the germline V gene. The CDR3 spans 15 residues.

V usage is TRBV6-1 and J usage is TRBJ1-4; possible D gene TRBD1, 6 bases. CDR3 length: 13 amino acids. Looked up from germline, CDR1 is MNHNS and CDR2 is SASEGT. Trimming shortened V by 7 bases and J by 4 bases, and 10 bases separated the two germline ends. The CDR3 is CASNGQLNEKLFF. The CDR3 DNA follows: TGTGCCAGCAATGGACAGCTTAATGAAAAACTGTTTTTT.

As DNA, the CDR3 is TGTGCCAGCAGGGCAGCTTACAATGAGCAGTTCTTC. It codes for CASRAAYNEQFF. The chain combines TRBV27 with TRBJ2-1, with D unresolved. Trimming cost V 6 bases and J 4 bases, with 7 bases left between them. This CDR3 contains 12 residues. Per germline, CDR1 MNHEY and CDR2 SMNVEV (reference sequence).

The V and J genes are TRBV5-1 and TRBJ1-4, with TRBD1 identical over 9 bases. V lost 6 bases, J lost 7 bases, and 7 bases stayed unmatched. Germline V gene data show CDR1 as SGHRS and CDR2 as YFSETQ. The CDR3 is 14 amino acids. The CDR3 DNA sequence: TGCGCCAGCACCTCGGACAGGGGAAGTGAAAAACTGTTTTTT. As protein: CASTSDRGSEKLFF.

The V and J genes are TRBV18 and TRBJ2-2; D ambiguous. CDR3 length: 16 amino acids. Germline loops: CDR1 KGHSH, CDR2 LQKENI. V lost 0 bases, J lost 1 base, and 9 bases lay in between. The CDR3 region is CASSPPMTENTGELFF. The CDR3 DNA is TGTGCCAGCTCACCACCGATGACGGAGAACACCGGGGAGCTGTTTTTT. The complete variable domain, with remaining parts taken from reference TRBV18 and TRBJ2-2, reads NAGVMQNPRHLVRRRGQEARLRCSPMKGHSHVYWYRQLPEEGLKFMVYLQKENIIDESGMPKERFSAEFPKEGPSILRIQQVVRGDSAAYFCASSPPMTENTGELFFGEGSRLTVL.

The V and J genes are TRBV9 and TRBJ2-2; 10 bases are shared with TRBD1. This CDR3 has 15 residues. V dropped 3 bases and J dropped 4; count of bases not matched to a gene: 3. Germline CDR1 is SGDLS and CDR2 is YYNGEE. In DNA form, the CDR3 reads TGTGCCAGCAGCGAGAGGACAGGGGGCACCGGGGAGCTGTTTTTT. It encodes CASSERTGGTGELFF.

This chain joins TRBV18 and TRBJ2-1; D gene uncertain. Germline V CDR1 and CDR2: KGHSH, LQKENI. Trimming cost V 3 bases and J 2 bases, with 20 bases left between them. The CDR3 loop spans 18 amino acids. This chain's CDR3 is CASSPEVRRQSPYNEQFF. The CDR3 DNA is TGTGCCAGCTCACCCGAAGTGAGACGCCAAAGCCCCTACAATGAGCAGTTCTTC.

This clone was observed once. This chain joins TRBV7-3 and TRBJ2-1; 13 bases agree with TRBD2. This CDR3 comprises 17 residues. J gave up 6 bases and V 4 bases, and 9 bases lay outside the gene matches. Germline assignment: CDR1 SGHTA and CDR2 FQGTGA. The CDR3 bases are TGTGCCAGCAGCTCCAGGGCCGGGACTAGCGGGACCAATGAGCAGTTCTTC. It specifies CASSSRAGTSGTNEQFF.

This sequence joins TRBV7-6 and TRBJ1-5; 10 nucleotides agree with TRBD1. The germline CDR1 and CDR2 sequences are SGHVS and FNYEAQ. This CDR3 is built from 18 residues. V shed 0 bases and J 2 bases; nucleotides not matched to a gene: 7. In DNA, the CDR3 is TGTGCCAGCAGCTTAGCCTCGACAGGGGGCGAAGGCAATCAGCCCCAGCATTTT. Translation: CASSLASTGGEGNQPQHF. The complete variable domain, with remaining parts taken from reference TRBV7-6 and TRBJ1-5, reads GAGVSQSPRYKVTKRGQDVALRCDPISGHVSLYWYRQALGQGPEFLTYFNYEAQQDKSGLPNDRFSAERPEGSISTLTIQRTEQRDSAMYRCASSLASTGGEGNQPQHFGDGTRLSIL.

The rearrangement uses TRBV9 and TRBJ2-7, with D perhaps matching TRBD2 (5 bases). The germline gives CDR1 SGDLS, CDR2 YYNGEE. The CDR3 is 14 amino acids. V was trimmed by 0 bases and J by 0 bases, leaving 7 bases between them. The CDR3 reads CASSVEEVSYEQYF. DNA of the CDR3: TGTGCCAGCAGCGTAGAGGAGGTCTCCTACGAGCAGTACTTC.

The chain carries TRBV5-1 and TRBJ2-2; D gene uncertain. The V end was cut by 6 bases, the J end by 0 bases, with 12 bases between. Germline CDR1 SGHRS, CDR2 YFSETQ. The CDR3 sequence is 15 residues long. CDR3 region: CASTDVTANTGELFF. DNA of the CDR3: TGCGCCAGCACCGACGTTACCGCGAACACCGGGGAGCTGTTTTTT.

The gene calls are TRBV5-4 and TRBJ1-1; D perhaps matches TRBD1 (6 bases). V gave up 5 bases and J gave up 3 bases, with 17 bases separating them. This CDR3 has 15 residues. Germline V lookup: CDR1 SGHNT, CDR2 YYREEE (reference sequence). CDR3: CASRDARGLDTEAFF. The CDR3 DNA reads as TGTGCCAGCAGAGATGCCCGGGGGCTCGACACTGAAGCTTTCTTT. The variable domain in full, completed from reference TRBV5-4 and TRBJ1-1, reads ETGVTQSPTHLIKTRGQQVTLRCSSQSGHNTVSWYQQALGQGPQFIFQYYREEENGRGNFPPRFSGLQFPNYSSELNVNALELDDSALYLCASRDARGLDTEAFFGQGTRLTVV.

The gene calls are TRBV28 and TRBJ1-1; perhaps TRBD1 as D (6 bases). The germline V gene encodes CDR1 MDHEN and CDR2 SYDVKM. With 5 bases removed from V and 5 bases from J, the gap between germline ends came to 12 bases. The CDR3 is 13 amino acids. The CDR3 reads CASSPPQGTEAFF. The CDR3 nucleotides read TGTGCCAGCAGTCCACCCCAGGGGACTGAAGCTTTCTTT.

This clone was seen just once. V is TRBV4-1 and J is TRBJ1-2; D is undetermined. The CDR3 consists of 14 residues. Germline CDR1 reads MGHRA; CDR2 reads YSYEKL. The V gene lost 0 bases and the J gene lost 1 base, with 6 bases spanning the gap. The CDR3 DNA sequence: TGCGCCAGCAGCCAAGAACTCCTTAACTATGGCTACACCTTC. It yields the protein CASSQELLNYGYTF.

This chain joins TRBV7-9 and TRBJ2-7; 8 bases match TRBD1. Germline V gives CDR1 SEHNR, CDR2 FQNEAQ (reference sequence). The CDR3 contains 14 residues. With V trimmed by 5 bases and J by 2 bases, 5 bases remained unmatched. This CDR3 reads CASSPPGQAYEQYF. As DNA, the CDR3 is TGTGCCAGCAGCCCACCGGGACAGGCCTACGAGCAGTACTTC.

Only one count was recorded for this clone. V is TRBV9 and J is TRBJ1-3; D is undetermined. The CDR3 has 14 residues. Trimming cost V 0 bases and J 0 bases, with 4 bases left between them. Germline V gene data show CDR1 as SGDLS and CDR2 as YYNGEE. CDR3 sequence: CASSVESSGNTIYF. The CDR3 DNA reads TGTGCCAGCAGCGTAGAGTCCTCTGGAAACACCATATATTTT.

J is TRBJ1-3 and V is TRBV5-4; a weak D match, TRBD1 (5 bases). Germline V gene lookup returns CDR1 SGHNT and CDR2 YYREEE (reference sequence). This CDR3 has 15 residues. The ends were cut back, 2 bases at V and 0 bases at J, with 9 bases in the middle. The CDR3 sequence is CASSFRAGSGNTIYF. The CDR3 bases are TGTGCCAGCAGCTTCAGGGCTGGCTCTGGAAACACCATATATTTT. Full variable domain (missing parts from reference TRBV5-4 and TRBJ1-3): ETGVTQSPTHLIKTRGQQVTLRCSSQSGHNTVSWYQQALGQGPQFIFQYYREEENGRGNFPPRFSGLQFPNYSSELNVNALELDDSALYLCASSFRAGSGNTIYFGEGSWLTVV.

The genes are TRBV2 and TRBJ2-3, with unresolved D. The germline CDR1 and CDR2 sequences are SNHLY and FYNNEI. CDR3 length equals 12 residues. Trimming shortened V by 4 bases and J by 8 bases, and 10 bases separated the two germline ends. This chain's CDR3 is CASSAPLSTQYF. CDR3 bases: TGTGCCAGCAGTGCTCCTTTGTCTACGCAGTATTTT.

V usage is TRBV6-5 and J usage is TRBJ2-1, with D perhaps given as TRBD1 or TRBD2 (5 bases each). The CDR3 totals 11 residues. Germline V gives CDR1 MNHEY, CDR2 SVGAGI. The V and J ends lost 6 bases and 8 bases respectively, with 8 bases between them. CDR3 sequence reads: CASRGVDEQFF. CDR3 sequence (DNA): TGTGCCAGCAGGGGGGTGGATGAGCAGTTCTTC.

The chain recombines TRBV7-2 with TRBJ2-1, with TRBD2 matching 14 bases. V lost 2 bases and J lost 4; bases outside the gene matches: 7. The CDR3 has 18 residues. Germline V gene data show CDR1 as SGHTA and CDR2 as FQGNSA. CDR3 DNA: TGTGCCAGCAGCTTACGGACTAGCGGGAGGAGGCCTTACAATGAGCAGTTCTTC. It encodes CASSLRTSGRRPYNEQFF. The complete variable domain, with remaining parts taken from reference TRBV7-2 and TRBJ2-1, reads GAGVSQSPSNKVTEKGKDVELRCDPISGHTALYWYRQSLGQGLEFLIYFQGNSAPDKSGLPSDRFSAERTGGSVSTLTIQRTQQEDSAVYLCASSLRTSGRRPYNEQFFGPGTRLTVL.